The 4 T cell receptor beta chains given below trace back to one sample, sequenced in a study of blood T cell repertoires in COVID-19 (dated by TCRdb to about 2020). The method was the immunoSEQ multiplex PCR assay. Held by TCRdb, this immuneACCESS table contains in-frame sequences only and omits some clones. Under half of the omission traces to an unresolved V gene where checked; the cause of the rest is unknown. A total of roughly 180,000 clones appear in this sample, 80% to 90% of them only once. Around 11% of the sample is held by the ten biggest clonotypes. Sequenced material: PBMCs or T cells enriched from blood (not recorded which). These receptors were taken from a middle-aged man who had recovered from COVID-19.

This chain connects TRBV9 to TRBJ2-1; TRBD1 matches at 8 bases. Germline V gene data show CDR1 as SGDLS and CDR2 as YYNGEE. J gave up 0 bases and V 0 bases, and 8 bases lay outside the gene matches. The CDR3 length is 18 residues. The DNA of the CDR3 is TGTGCCAGCAGCGTAGGACCCAGGGGGCGCGGCTCCTACAATGAGCAGTTCTTC. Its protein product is CASSVGPRGRGSYNEQFF.

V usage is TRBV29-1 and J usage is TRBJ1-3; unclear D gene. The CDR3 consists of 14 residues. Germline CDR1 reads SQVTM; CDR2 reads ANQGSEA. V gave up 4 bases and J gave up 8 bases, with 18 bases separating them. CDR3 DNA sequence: TGCAGCGTTGCTAATTCACCTCCGTTGGACACCATATATTTT. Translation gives CSVANSPPLDTIYF.

CDR3 amino acids: CASSPGQTLNTGELFF. The CDR3 nucleotides read TGCGCCAGCAGCCCGGGACAGACTTTGAACACCGGGGAGCTGTTTTTT. The J gene is TRBJ2-2, the V gene TRBV5-1, with 7 bases fitting TRBD1. CDR1 is SGHRS, CDR2 YFSETQ, per germline. V lost 4 bases, J lost 1 base, and 7 bases stayed unmatched. The CDR3 is 16 amino acids.

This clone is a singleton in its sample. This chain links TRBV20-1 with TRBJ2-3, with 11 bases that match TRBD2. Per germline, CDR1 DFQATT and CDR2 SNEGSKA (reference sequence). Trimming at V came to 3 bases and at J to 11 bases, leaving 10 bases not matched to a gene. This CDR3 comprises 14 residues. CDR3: CSASSTSGGFGQYF. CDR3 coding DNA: TGCAGTGCTAGTAGCACTAGCGGGGGCTTCGGGCAGTATTTT.